This T cell receptor beta chain comes out of a study of shared clonotypes between healthy human individuals. General study findings and limits: Sampling was confined to blood; repertoires within tissues likely differ.

Trimming took 6 bases from V and 5 from J; bases not matched to a gene: 10. Germline lookup yields CDR1 MNHNY and CDR2 SVGAGI (reference sequence). This CDR3 is 16 amino acids long. Some clones are missing from TCRdb's copy, which holds only in-frame ones; the method was immunoSEQ multiplex PCR. This table holds fewer than 700,000 clones, approximately 96% found once. Naive-designated CD8 cells lacked CD45RO, were positively enriched for CCR7, and omitted terminally differentiated effector memory CD45RA+ cells. As concerns this clone: Its antigen is not identified.

The chain employs TRBV6-6 and TRBJ2-1; 10 nucleotides align to TRBD2. The receptor was isolated from a woman in her 30s in good health. Sequenced input: naive CD8+ T cells sorted from blood. The CDR3 spells CASSLIAGGPDNEQFF. The CDR3 DNA follows: TGTGCCAGCAGCCTAATAGCGGGAGGCCCCGACAATGAGCAGTTCTTC.